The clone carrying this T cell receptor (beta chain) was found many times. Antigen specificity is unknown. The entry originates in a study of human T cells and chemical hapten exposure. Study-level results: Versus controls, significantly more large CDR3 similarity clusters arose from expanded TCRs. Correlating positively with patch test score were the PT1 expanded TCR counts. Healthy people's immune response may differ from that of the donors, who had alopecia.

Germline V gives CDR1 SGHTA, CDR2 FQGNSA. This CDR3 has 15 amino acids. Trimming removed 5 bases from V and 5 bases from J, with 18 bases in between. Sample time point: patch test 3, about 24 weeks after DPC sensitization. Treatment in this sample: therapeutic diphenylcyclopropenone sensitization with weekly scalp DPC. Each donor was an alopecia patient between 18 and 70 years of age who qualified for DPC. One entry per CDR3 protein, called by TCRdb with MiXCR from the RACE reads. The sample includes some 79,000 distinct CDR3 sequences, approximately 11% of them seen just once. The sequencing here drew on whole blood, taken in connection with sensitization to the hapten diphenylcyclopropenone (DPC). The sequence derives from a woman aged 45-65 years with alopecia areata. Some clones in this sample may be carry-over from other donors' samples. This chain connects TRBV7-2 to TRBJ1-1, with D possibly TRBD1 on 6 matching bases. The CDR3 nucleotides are TGTGCCAGCAGCCTGTTACCTAAAGGGGGTACTGAAGCTTTCTTT. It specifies CASSLLPKGGTEAFF.